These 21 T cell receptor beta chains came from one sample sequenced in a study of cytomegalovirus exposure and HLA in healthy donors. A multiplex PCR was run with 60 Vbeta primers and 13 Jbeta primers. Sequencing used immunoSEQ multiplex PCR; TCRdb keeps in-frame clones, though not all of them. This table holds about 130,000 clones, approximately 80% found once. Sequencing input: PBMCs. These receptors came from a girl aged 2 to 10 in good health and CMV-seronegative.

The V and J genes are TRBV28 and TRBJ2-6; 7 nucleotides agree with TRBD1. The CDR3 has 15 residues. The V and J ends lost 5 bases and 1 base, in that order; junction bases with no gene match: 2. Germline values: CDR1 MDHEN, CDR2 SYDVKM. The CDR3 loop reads CASSDRVSGANVLTF. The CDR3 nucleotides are TGTGCCAGCAGTGACAGGGTATCTGGGGCCAACGTCCTGACTTTC.

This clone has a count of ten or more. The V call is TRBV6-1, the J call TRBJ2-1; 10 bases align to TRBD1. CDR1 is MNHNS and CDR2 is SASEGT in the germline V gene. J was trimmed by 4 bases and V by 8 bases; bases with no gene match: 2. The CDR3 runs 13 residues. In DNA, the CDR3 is TGTGCCAGCGGACAGGGGGAGTACAATGAGCAGTTCTTC. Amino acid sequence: CASGQGEYNEQFF.

The CDR3 spells CASSKDTNYGYTF. DNA of the CDR3: TGTGCCAGCTCAAAAGACACTAACTATGGCTACACCTTC. This chain uses TRBV18 with TRBJ1-2; D is uncertain. The CDR3 runs 13 residues. V gave up 5 bases and J gave up 0 bases, with 7 bases separating them. Germline V gene sequence: CDR1 KGHSH, CDR2 LQKENI. Complete variable domain (other parts from reference TRBV18 and TRBJ1-2): NAGVMQNPRHLVRRRGQEARLRCSPMKGHSHVYWYRQLPEEGLKFMVYLQKENIIDESGMPKERFSAEFPKEGPSILRIQQVVRGDSAAYFCASSKDTNYGYTFGSGTRLTVV.

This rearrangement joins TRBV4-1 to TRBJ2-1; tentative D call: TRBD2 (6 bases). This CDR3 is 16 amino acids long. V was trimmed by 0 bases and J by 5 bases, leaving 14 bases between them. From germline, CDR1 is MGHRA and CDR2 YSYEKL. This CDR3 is CASSQEGGRPHNEQFF. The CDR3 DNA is TGCGCCAGCAGCCAAGAGGGAGGCAGGCCACACAATGAGCAGTTCTTC.

The CDR3, as DNA: TGCGCCAGCAGTGCCTCCGTCCTTGGATTTCGGACAGGTCGAAGGGGGTTCAATGAGCAGTTCTTC. It is translated as CASSASVLGFRTGRRGFNEQFF. The V gene is TRBV10-1, the J gene TRBJ2-1; 7 bases match TRBD1. The V gene's germline CDR1 is WNHNN and CDR2 SYGVQD (reference sequence). V gave up 4 bases and J gave up 6 bases; unmatched junction bases: 30. The CDR3 covers 22 residues.

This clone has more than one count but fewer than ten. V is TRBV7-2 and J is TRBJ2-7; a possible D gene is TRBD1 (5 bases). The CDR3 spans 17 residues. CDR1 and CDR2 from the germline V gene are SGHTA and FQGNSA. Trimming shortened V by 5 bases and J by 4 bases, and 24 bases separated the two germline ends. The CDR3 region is CASSPGLGKGIPYEQYF. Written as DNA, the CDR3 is TGTGCCAGCAGCCCAGGGCTGGGGAAGGGGATACCTTACGAGCAGTACTTC.

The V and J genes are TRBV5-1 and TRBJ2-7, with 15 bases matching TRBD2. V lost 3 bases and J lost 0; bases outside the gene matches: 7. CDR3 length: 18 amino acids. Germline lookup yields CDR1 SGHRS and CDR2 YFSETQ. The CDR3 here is CASSSGLAGGQNSYEQYF. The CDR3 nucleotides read TGCGCCAGCAGCTCGGGACTAGCGGGAGGCCAAAACTCCTACGAGCAGTACTTC. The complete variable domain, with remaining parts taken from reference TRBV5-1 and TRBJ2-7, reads KAGVTQTPRYLIKTRGQQVTLSCSPISGHRSVSWYQQTPGQGLQFLFEYFSETQRNKGNFPGRFSGRQFSNSRSEMNVSTLELGDSALYLCASSSGLAGGQNSYEQYFGPGTRLTVT.

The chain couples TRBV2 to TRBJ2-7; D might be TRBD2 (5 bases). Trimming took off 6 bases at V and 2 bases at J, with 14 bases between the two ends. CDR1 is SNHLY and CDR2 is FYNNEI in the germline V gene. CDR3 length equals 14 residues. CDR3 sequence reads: CASRDTRGPYEQYF. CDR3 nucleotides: TGTGCCAGCAGGGATACTAGAGGACCCTACGAGCAGTACTTC. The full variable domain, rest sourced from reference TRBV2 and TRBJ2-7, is EPEVTQTPSHQVTQMGQEVILRCVPISNHLYFYWYRQILGQKVEFLVSFYNNEISEKSEIFDDQFSVERPDGSNFTLKIRSTKLEDSAMYFCASRDTRGPYEQYFGPGTRLTVT.

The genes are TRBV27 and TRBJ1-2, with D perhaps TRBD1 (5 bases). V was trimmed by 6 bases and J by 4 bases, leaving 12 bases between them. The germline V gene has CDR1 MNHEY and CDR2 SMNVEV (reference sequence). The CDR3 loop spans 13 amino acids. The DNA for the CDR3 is TGTGCCAGCAGCGTAGGGGTTAGCTATGGCTACACCTTC. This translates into CASSVGVSYGYTF.

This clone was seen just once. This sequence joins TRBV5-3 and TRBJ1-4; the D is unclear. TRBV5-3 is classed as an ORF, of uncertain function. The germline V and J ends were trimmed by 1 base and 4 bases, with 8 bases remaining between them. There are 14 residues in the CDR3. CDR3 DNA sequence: TGTGCCAGAAGCTTGTTGCAGAATAATGAAAAACTGTTTTTT. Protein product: CARSLLQNNEKLFF.

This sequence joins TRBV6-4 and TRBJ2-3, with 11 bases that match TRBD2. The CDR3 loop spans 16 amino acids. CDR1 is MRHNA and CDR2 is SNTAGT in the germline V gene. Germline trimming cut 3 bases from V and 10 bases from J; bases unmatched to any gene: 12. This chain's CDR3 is CASSEGGSSGRYPQYF. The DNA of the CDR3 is TGTGCCAGCAGTGAGGGTGGTTCTAGCGGGAGGTATCCGCAGTATTTT.

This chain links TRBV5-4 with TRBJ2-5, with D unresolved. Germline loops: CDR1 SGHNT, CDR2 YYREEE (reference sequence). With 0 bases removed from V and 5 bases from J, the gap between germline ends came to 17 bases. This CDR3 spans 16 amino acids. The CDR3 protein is CASSLVGQSAWETQYF. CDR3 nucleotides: TGTGCCAGCAGCTTGGTGGGTCAGAGCGCTTGGGAGACCCAGTACTTC. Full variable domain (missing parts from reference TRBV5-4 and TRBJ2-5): ETGVTQSPTHLIKTRGQQVTLRCSSQSGHNTVSWYQQALGQGPQFIFQYYREEENGRGNFPPRFSGLQFPNYSSELNVNALELDDSALYLCASSLVGQSAWETQYFGPGTRLLVL.

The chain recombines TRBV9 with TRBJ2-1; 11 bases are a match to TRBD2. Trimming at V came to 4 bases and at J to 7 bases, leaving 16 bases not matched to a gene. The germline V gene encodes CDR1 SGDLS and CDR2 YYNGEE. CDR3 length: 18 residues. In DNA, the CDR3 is TGTGCCAGCAGCTCTCGGGAAGTGGGGCTAGCGGGAGGAAATGAGCAGTTCTTC. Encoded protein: CASSSREVGLAGGNEQFF.

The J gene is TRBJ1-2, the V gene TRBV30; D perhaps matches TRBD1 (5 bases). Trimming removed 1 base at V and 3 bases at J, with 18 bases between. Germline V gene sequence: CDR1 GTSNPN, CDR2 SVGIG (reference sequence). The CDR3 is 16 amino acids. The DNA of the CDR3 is TGTGCCTGGAGTGAACCGACAGTCCCAACTTACTATGGCTACACCTTC. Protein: CAWSEPTVPTYYGYTF. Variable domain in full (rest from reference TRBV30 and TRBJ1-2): SQTIHQWPATLVQPVGSPLSLECTVEGTSNPNLYWYRQAAGRGLQLLFYSVGIGQISSEVPQNLSASRPQDRQFILSSKKLLLSDSGFYLCAWSEPTVPTYYGYTFGSGTRLTVV.

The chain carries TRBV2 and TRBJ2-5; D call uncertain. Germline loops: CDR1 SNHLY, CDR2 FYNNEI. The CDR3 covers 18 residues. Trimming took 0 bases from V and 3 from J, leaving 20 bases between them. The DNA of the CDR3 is TGTGCCAGCAGTGAAGCATATAAATCGCCCTCCGTAGAAGAGACCCAGTACTTC. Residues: CASSEAYKSPSVEETQYF.

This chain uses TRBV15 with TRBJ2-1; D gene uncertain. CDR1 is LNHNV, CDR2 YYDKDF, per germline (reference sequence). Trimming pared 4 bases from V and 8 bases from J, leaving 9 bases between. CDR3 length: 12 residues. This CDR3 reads CATSKRWDEQFF. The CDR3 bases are TGTGCCACCAGCAAGAGGTGGGATGAGCAGTTCTTC.

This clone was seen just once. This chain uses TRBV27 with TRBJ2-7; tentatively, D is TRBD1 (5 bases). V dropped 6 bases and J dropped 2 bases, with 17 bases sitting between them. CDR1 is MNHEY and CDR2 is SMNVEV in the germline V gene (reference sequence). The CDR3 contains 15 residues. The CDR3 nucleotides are TGTGCCAGCAGCAAAACCTTAAGGGGAACCTACGAGCAGTACTTC. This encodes CASSKTLRGTYEQYF.

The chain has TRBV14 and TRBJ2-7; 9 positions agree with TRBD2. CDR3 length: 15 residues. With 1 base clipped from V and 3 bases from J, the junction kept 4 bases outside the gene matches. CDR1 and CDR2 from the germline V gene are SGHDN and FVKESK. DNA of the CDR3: TGTGCCAGCAGCCAAGGGACTAGCGAATACTACGAGCAGTACTTC. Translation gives CASSQGTSEYYEQYF.

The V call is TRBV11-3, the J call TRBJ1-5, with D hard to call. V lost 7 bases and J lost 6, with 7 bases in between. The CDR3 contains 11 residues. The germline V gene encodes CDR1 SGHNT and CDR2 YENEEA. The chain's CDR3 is CASTLVQPQHF. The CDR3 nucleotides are TGTGCCAGCACCCTTGTTCAGCCCCAGCATTTT.

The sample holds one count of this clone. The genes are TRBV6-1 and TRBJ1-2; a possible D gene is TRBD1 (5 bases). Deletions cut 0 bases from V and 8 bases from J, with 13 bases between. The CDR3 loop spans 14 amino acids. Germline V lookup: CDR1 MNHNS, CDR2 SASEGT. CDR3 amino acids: CASSEAGGAGGYTF. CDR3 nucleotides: TGTGCCAGCAGTGAAGCGGGAGGGGCCGGGGGCTACACCTTC.

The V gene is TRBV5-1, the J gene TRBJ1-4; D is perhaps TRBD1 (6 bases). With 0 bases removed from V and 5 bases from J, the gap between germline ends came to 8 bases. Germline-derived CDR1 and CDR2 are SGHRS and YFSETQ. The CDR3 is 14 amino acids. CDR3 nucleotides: TGCGCCAGCAGCTTGGCGACAGGAAATGAAAAACTGTTTTTT. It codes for CASSLATGNEKLFF. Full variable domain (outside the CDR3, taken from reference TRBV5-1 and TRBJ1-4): KAGVTQTPRYLIKTRGQQVTLSCSPISGHRSVSWYQQTPGQGLQFLFEYFSETQRNKGNFPGRFSGRQFSNSRSEMNVSTLELGDSALYLCASSLATGNEKLFFGSGTQLSVL.